Sequencing of this TCR beta chain was carried out in a study of T cells in pancreatic ductal adenocarcinoma. Overall study findings and caveats: Unique clonotypes were 8 to 10-fold more numerous in blood than in tumor. Blood clonality (roughly 0.07) did not differ significantly from tumor (about 0.112). Comparisons of tumor and blood clonality may show falsely lower tumor diversity. The resected pancreatic cancer cohort was biased toward the minority with early-stage disease.

As for this clone: The antigen is not known. The sample contains more than one DNA sequence encoding this CDR3.

Selected pancreatic ductal adenocarcinoma patients had undergone surgery without neoadjuvant therapy. CDR1 is SGHAT, CDR2 FQNNGV, per germline. The CDR3 loop spans 17 amino acids. Losses at the gene ends were 4 bases for V and 3 bases for J; bases not matched to a gene: 5. Here immunoSEQ multiplex PCR was the method, and the copy in TCRdb shows in-frame clones only, minus some. The sample includes some 2,300 clones, 84% of them seen just once. The clonotype originates from a human donor with pancreatic ductal adenocarcinoma. This rearrangement joins TRBV11-2 to TRBJ2-1, with 14 positions matching TRBD2. What was sequenced was pancreatic tumor tissue. CDR3 in DNA: TGTGCCAGCAGCTCAGGACTAGCGGGAGGCGGCTACAATGAGCAGTTCTTC. Its protein product is CASSSGLAGGGYNEQFF.